This T cell receptor beta chain comes out of a study of tissue T cells after allogeneic stem cell transplantation (dated by TCRdb to the early 2020s). A note on the overall study: The study profiled TCR beta repertoires in many tissues obtained from research autopsies of patients with and without GVHD, and also in mouse models of GVHD. The human part of the study was a prospective observational study with no blinding and no randomization.

This specimen's time point label, per the study, means: mouse harvest day 14 after allogeneic transplant. Each mouse graft consisted of 10^7 T-cell-depleted bone marrow cells plus 10^6 splenic CD5+ T cells and was given by tail vein injection. To model GVHD in mice, a major MHC-mismatch B6 (H2b) into BALB/c (H2d) model was used, and tissues were profiled at day 7 or 14. On day 7 or 14 post-transplant, mouse tissues and retro-orbital blood were harvested with separate sterile tools for each animal, and livers were flushed before harvest. Before genomic DNA isolation with the DNeasy Blood & Tissue Kit, mouse tissues were minced with razor blades in buffered saline. Broad study findings and their caveats: In both patients and mice, T cells from blood and spleen picked up only a limited part of the TCR repertoire that was detected in tissues. The patient cohort was small and varied clinically, and sampling depth was recognized as a limitation. Only a few T cell clones appeared in more than one patient, yet motif-based clustering showed tissue-specific repertoire signatures that were shared between patients. Which tissue TCRs were alloreactive or antigen-specific was not determined in the study, and some of the clones might have been host cells that persisted. Within patients, how anatomically similar tissues were was a major factor shaping TCR repertoire composition, regardless of disease or transplant status.

To note about this clone: The antigen it recognizes is unknown. Gene names and germline sequences refer to the mouse in this case. Read coverage stops 1 residue before the CDR3 terminus; the germline J gene supplies the remainder.

The germline ends are 11 bases apart after V is trimmed by 1 base and J by 4 bases. The germline V gene (reference sequence) supplies CDR1 SNHLY and CDR2 FYNGKV. There are 14 amino acids in the CDR3, from cysteine to phenylalanine inclusive. Part of the CDR3 DNA is given, 39 bases translated from base 1. Library generation was performed with the immunoSEQ multiplex PCR assay. TCRbeta CDR3 sequencing was done by Adaptive Biotechnologies at survey depth, reporting CDR3 sequences, V/J genes, productive frequency and template counts. Amplification of TCR beta CDR3 regions started from genomic DNA instead of RNA. Per the source publication's procedure: Pairwise repertoire overlap between tissues was quantified with Jensen-Shannon divergence, where 1 means complete divergence and 0 identical. Tissues were grouped by single-linkage agglomerative hierarchical clustering of pairwise JSD values, and the clustering results were shown as dendrograms. GLIPH2 was run on all patient samples with simulation_depth 1000, kmer_min_depth 3 and cdr3_length_cutoff 8, and groups with more than two unique CDR3s were retained. In a standardized tissue-overlap score, Jaccard GLIPH-group overlap across patients was extrapolated to a standard repertoire size of 1000 clones. Associations of diversity with clinical or experimental variables used linear mixed-effect models with tissue fixed effects and individual random effects. Imported from immuneACCESS, the table was reduced by TCRdb to in-frame sequences with V and J called. These copies leave out some clones; in studies compared against another copy, an unresolved V gene accounts for under half, and the cause of the remainder is not known. Clone size and V and J calls were adopted from that table, with D and trimming inferred from the DNA. This sample comprises 2,000 to 2,500 clones, roughly 52% of them detected only once. The top ten hold over 30% of the sample.

This receptor was taken from a female BALB/c mouse given C57BL/6 T cells with graft-versus-host disease after an allogeneic hematopoietic cell transplant. Sequences were obtained from liver tissue. The V and J genes are TRBV3 and TRBJ2-7; TRBD1 is a weak D gene call, 5 bases matching. The CDR3 protein: CASSLDPREYEQYF. The sequenced part of the CDR3 DNA is TGTGCCAGCAGCTTAGATCCCAGGGAGTATGAACAGTAC.